This entry is about one TCR beta chain. Its matching antigen is unknown. This sample was included in a study of T cell repertoires in cytomegalovirus infection. A single record per CDR3 protein comes from TCRdb applying MiXCR to the reads. The data contain roughly 760,000 distinct CDR3 sequences, 35% of them singletons. Germline V CDR1 and CDR2: SGHTA, FQGNSA. The CDR3 spans 15 residues. Between the trimmed V and J ends, which lost 4 bases and 4 bases, there was a span of 14 bases. The study, taken as a whole, reports: Cumulative frequency of public TCR beta families picked out carriers of CMV plus the relevant HLA. HLA-C-restricted CMV clonotypes gave the most frequent clonotype in two of eight donors.

The sequence derives from a human donor in good health (CMV status not recorded). Some clones in this sample may be carry-over from other donors' samples. J is TRBJ2-1 and V is TRBV7-2; D may correspond to TRBD1 or TRBD2 (5 bases each). Sequencing input: PBMCs. CDR3 residues: CASSSGTARYNEQFF. CDR3 nucleotides: TGTGCCAGCAGCTCCGGGACGGCCCGGTACAATGAGCAGTTCTTC.